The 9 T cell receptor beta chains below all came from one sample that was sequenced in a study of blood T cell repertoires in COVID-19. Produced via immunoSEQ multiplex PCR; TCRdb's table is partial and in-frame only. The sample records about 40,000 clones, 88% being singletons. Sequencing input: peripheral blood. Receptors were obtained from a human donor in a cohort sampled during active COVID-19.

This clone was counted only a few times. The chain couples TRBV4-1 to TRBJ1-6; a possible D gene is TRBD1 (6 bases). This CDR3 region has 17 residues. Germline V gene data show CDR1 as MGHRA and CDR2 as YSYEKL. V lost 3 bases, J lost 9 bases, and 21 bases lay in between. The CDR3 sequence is CASSHIIMQGIGSPLHF. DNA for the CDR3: TGCGCCAGCAGCCACATAATAATGCAGGGGATTGGTTCACCCCTCCACTTT.

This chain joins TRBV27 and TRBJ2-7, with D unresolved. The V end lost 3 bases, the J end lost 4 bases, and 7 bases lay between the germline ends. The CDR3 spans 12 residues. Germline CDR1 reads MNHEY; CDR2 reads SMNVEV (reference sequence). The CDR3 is CASSFPGYEQYF. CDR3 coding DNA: TGTGCCAGCAGTTTTCCGGGTTACGAGCAGTACTTC.

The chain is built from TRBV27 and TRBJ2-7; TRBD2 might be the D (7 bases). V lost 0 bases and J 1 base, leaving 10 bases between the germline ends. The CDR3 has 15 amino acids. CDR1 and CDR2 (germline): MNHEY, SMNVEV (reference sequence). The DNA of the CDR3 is TGTGCCAGCAGTTTATCAAGGGGGGGATCCTACGAGCAGTACTTC. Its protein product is CASSLSRGGSYEQYF.

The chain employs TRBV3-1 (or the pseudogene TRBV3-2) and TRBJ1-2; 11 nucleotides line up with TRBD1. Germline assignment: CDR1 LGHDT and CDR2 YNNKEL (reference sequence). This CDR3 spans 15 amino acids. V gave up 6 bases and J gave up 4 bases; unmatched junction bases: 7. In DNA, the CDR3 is TGTGCCAGCAGTTACCGGGACAGGGGGTCCTATGGCTACACCTTC. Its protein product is CASSYRDRGSYGYTF.

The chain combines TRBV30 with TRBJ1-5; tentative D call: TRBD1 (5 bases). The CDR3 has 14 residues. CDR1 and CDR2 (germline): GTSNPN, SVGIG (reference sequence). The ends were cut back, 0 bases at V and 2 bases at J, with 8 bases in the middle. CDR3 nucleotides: TGTGCCTGGAGTGTATCCAGGGGCAATCAGCCCCAGCATTTT. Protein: CAWSVSRGNQPQHF.

The CDR3 reads CASSLLSGGLRSSYNEQFF. As DNA, the CDR3 is TGTGCCAGCAGCTTACTTAGCGGGGGTTTACGCAGCTCCTACAATGAGCAGTTCTTC. V and J are TRBV7-8 and TRBJ2-1; 9 bases align to TRBD2. Germline V gene data show CDR1 as SGHVS and CDR2 as FQNEAQ. This CDR3 is built from 19 residues. The junction had 11 bases not matched to a gene; V was cut back by 2 bases and J by 0 bases.

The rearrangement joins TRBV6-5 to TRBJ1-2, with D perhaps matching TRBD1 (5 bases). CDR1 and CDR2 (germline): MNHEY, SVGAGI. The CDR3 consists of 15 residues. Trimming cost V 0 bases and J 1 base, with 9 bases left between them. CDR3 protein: CASSYSIGVNYGYTF. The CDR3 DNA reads TGTGCCAGCAGTTACTCGATAGGGGTTAACTATGGCTACACCTTC.

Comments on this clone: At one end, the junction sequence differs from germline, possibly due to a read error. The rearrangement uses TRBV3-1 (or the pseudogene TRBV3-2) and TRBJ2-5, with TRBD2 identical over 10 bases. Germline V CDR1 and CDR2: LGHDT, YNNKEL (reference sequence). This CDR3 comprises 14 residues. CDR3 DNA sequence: TGTGCCAGCACCCAACTAGCGGGGCAAGAGACCCAGTACTTC. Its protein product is CASTQLAGQETQYF.

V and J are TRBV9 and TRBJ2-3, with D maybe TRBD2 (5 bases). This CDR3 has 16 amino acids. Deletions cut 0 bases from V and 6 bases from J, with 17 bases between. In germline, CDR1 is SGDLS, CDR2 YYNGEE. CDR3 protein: CASSVVGGRASDTQYF. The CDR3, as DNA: TGTGCCAGCAGCGTAGTGGGCGGGCGGGCATCGGATACGCAGTATTTT.